This section outlines one T cell receptor beta chain sequence together with its context. Amplified material comprised TCR beta CDR3 regions derived from RNA transcripts. Amplification began with first-round RT-PCR using HTBI primers, then second-round multiplex PCR was performed. TCRdb analysed the multiplex PCR reads with MiXCR anew, one entry per CDR3 protein. Here the sample spans 740,000 or so distinct CDR3 sequences, roughly 41% being singletons. The sample is drawn from a study of Graves' ophthalmopathy and Graves' hyperthyroidism. The CDR3 runs 13 residues. Looked up from germline, CDR1 is DFQATT and CDR2 is SNEGSKA (reference sequence). The ends were cut back, 8 bases at V and 4 bases at J, with 17 bases in the middle.

The source is an adult man with Graves' ophthalmopathy. The sample consisted of peripheral blood. The chain joins TRBV20-1 to TRBJ2-5, with D uncertain. The CDR3 loop reads CSSAWAGGETQYF. CDR3 nucleotide sequence: TGCAGTTCCGCCTGGGCAGGTGGAGAGACCCAGTACTTC.